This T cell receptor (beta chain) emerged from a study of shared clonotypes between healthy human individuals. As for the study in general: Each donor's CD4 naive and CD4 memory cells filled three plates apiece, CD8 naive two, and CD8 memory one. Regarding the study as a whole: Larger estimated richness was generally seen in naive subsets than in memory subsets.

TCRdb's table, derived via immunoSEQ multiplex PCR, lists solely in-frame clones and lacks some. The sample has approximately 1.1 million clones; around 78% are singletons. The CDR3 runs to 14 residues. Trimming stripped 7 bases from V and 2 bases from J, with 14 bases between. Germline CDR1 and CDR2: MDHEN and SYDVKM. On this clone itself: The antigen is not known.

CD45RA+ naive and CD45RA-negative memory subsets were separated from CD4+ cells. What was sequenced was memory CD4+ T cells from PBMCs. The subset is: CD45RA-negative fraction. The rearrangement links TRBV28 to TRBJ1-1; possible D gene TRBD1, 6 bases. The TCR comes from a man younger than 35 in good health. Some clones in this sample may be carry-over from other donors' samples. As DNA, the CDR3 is TGTGCCAGCATCATCCCGGGGGGCAACACTGAAGCTTTCTTT. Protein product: CASIIPGGNTEAFF.